This record looks at one TCR beta chain sequence and its context. What antigen it recognizes has not been identified. The junction departs from the called germline gene at one end, perhaps through a read error. This record belongs to a study of OX40 agonist ivuxolimab in advanced cancers. Notes on the research overall: Ivuxolimab was a fully human IgG2 agonistic monoclonal antibody targeting the costimulatory receptor OX40 (CD134). Prior anti-PD-1, anti-PD-L1 or anti-CTLA-4 therapy was permitted, and approximately 40% of dose-escalation patients had received checkpoint inhibitors. Intravenous ivuxolimab was administered to patients every 2 weeks at six dose levels: 0.01, 0.1, 0.3, 1.5, 3 and 10 mg/kg. The dose-escalation cohort was roughly 80% male with a mean age of 60 years, ranging from roughly 23 to 80. Among the 52 dose-escalation patients, around 20 had hepatocellular carcinoma, 15 or so melanoma, 9 renal cell carcinoma and 9 head and neck cancer. Partial responses were achieved by three dose-escalation patients, of whom one had hepatocellular carcinoma and two had cutaneous melanoma. The monotherapy dose-escalation portion (N of about 50 patients) of the phase I ivuxolimab trial is reported in the paper. The point of sequencing TCRbeta in the periphery was to test whether ivuxolimab changed TCR sequence diversity and drove clonal T-cell expansion.

What the study reported, not specific to this receptor: Low levels of normalized T-cell clonal expansion were also shown by some nonresponding patients. After ivuxolimab, expanded clones were on average more numerous among CD8+ T cells than among CD4+ T cells. At doses of 0.1 to 3.0 mg/kg, clonal expansion of both CD4+ and CD8+ T cells in blood was seen between baseline and week 6. In partial responders in the 0.1-3.0 mg/kg groups, normalized peripheral clonal expansion was found to be among the lowest, especially among CD8+ T cells. The antigen specificity of the peripheral T cells that underwent clonal expansion was not determined.

Patients with a history of autoimmune disease or receiving systemic immunosuppression were excluded from the trial. Peripheral blood for TCR sequencing was collected from all dose cohorts at baseline, on cycle 4 day 1, and on cycle 7 day 1. The samples were drawn from a first-in-human, open-label, multicenter phase I dose-escalation trial of ivuxolimab. Adults with locally advanced or metastatic head and neck squamous cell, hepatocellular, melanoma or renal cell carcinoma were enrolled in the trial. CD4+ and CD8+ T cells were sorted separately from peripheral blood before TCR sequencing. The CDR1 and CDR2 encoded by the germline V gene (reference sequence) are SSHAT and FNYEAQ. The CDR3 measures 18 amino acids from cysteine to phenylalanine. Just CDR3 DNA is preserved here, 54 bases in frame from base 1. Genomic DNA was extracted from sorted cells for sequencing of the TCRbeta CDR3 region. The immunoSEQ Assay was used to sequence the TCRbeta CDR3 regions. TCRdb took over this immuneACCESS table, retaining in-frame rearrangements with V and J assigned. Such tables are incomplete; in checked studies, under half of the missing clones stem from an unresolved V gene, and the remainder is unexplained. This sample holds approximately 74,000 clones; around nine tenths were observed only once. Around 6.1% of the sample rests with the top ten.

Sequences were derived from CD4+ or CD8+ T cells sorted from blood, sampled in a trial of the OX40 agonist ivuxolimab. The chain was built from TRBV7-7 and TRBJ2-3; 7 nucleotides in the junction match TRBD2. This clonotype originated in an adult with an advanced solid tumor such as melanoma, head and neck, liver or kidney cancer. The CDR3 amino acid sequence is: CASSLNPLAEKSTDTQYF. The nucleotides are TGTGCTAGCAGCTTAAATCCGCTAGCGGAAAAGTCCACAGATACGCAGTATTTT.